This T cell receptor (beta chain) was captured by sequencing in a study of blood T cells in healthy people across ages. Study information: When template switching was applied, about one barcoded beta molecule was captured per two T cells.

It was with a sample-barcoded 5' primer and a J-beta primer mix that a second PCR of roughly 6 to 12 cycles was run. A template-switch adaptor containing 12 random nucleotides labeled each cDNA molecule. Every sample gave at least 2.5 million paired-end reads containing CDR3. TCRdb re-analysed the 5' RACE reads in MiXCR, keeping a single row per CDR3 protein. The repertoire has about 650,000 distinct CDR3 sequences, over 40% of them found once; the top ten carry approximately 12%. V lost 8 bases, J lost 1 base, and 13 bases stayed unmatched. Per the germline V gene, CDR1 is MNHEY and CDR2 is SMNVEV (reference sequence). This CDR3 is 18 amino acids long.

V gene TRBV27 combines with J gene TRBJ2-1, with TRBD1 matching over 11 bases. The specimen was blood. The clonotype originates from a woman at least 80 years old in good health. CDR3 amino acids: CASAKVGQGAMSYNEQFF. For the CDR3, the DNA is TGTGCCAGCGCAAAAGTCGGACAGGGGGCAATGTCCTACAATGAGCAGTTCTTC.